Sequencing of this TCR beta chain was carried out in a study of PD-1 blockade in classical Hodgkin lymphoma. For the study at large: Intravenous nivolumab at 3 mg/kg was given to patients every 2 weeks. General observations from the study: CD4+ TCR diversity climbed significantly by C4D1, unlike CD8+ TCR diversity. Similar baseline diversity was found in complete responders and newly diagnosed patients.

Autologous stem cell transplantation was followed by relapse in every patient, and brentuximab vedotin exposure varied. Regarding this clone: Its antigen remains unidentified.

This table comes from immunoSEQ multiplex PCR, and its TCRdb copy is limited to in-frame clones, with some not included. The sample carries tens of thousands of clones, about 88% recorded once. Per the germline V gene, CDR1 is GTSNPN and CDR2 is SVGIG (reference sequence). Trimming removed 0 bases at V and 6 bases at J, with 14 bases between. The CDR3 sequence is 15 residues long. The chain recombines TRBV30 with TRBJ2-2; possibly TRBD2 for D (5 bases). This clonotype was sampled from a human donor with classical Hodgkin lymphoma. The sequenced sample was peripheral blood mononuclear cells (PBMCs), obtained at baseline. The CDR3 DNA follows: TGTGCCTGGAGTGTAGGATTAGAGGGAGCCGGGGAGCTGTTTTTT. The encoded protein is CAWSVGLEGAGELFF.